This T cell receptor (beta chain) came from a study of cytomegalovirus exposure and HLA in healthy donors listed by TCRdb under 2017. Looking at the study overall: In an earlier analysis of 550 to 750 of the donors, approximately 260 Gb of sequence data and 117 million unique TCR beta sequences from about 179 million T cells were reported. The study used immunosequencing to profile the T cell repertoires of under 700 subjects and linked those repertoires to cytomegalovirus serostatus. In a later genetic analysis, genome-wide SNP genotypes for about 65% of the 666 donors were used, and that subset was treated as a discovery cohort. Donor age, sex, ethnicity and CMV serostatus were collected together with the repertoire data. To predict cytomegalovirus infection status, the study combined high-throughput TCR immunosequencing, statistical association of individual TCRs with disease status, and machine learning. An early release covering just under 650 HLA-typed donors comprised about 320 gigabases of sequencing data and around 85 million unique TCR sequences. Along with the roughly 700-subject first cohort, a separate validation cohort of 120 different subjects was used. A later analysis re-examined previously published TCR beta repertoires from 610 or so donors and added high-resolution HLA genotyping to investigate patterns of TCR occurrence. Because of strong linkage in the cohort, four or five DR-DQ haplotypes were treated as single units for association and clustering. All discovery cohort repertoires had been generated on a single sequencing platform. In the later analysis, no new phenotypic data were used to find candidate immune exposures; instead, reliance was placed on TCR beta sequences and their occurrence across donors. Both class I and class II loci were covered by HLA typing, at four-digit resolution. The study was designed to test whether signatures of past pathogen exposure could be identified by cataloging public T cell receptors. Of the 300 to 500 genotyped donors, approximately 81% were placed in the genetic ancestry cluster associated with self-reported Caucasian donors. An earlier analysis of a few hundred of the donors applied high-throughput TCR beta sequencing to assess whether each TCR beta V gene segment acted as functional or pseudogenic. Among 398 genotyped donors of the cohort, an average of 235,054 unique TCR beta nucleotide sequences were sequenced per donor, roughly 20% of them non-productive. The number of donors typed differed by locus, with roughly 629-640 for A, B, C, DRB1 and DQB1, more than 500 for DQA1, 606 for DPA1, and 450 to 480 for DPB1.

In total, 600 or so healthy bone marrow donors made up the cohort. All cohort members were sampled while nominally healthy, although unrecorded immune exposures were likely present. The donor tested CMV seropositive and was one of the 289 seropositive cohort members. A peripheral blood sample was collected from each donor, and TCR beta sequencing was performed on peripheral blood mononuclear cells. The Qiagen DNeasy Blood Extraction Kit was used to extract genomic DNA from the blood cell samples. Trimming takes 2 bases from V and 4 bases from J, and the germline ends sit 7 bases apart. There are 13 amino acids in the CDR3, from cysteine to phenylalanine inclusive. Only the CDR3 DNA stays, 39 bases, in frame from base 1. Looking up the germline V gene yields CDR1 SGHDT and CDR2 YYEEEE. Libraries were prepared through the immunoSEQ multiplex PCR assay. For the multiplex PCR, a mixture combining 60 forward primers for TCR Vbeta segments and 13 reverse primers for TCR Jbeta segments was used. The CDR3 region of rearranged TCR beta genes was amplified from genomic DNA with a multiplex PCR assay. Amplified TCR beta libraries were sequenced as 87-base-pair reads on the Illumina HiSeq System. Per the authors' processing: A later analysis tallied about 77 million unique TCR beta chains across the 666 repertoires, and approximately 11 million of those chains were shared by two or more donors. Raw reads were error-corrected and collapsed into unique sequences with a nearest-neighbor algorithm that merged closely related sequences to remove PCR and sequencing errors. CDR3 sequences were aligned to IMGT reference sequences to assign V, D and J gene segments. For a sequence to be retained, a match of at least six nucleotides was required to both a V gene segment and a J gene segment. Rearrangements were called productive when the CDR3 lacked stop codons and stayed in frame with V and J; all others were non-productive. CDR3 was defined according to IMGT convention as the region running from the second conserved V-encoded cysteine to the conserved J-encoded phenylalanine. The earlier analysis of 587 of the donors excluded any sequence lacking an unambiguous match to a single V gene segment. In an earlier analysis of around 600 of the donors, V segments were called functional above 56.7% productive rearrangements and were called segregating when the between-donor standard deviation exceeded 5%. A statistical classification framework was built to diagnose cytomegalovirus status from the catalog of TCR beta chain sequences. V and J gene assignment, in a later analysis, came from comparing TCR nucleotide sequences with IMGT/GENE-DB human TR gene sequences. A later analysis assigned CDR3 sequences and most-parsimonious VDJ recombination scenarios with the TCRdist pipeline. In a later analysis, each TCR beta chain was defined by its CDR3 amino acid sequence together with its V-gene family, and reads without a unique V-gene family were excluded. A later analysis removed roughly 590 highly shared, low-generation-probability nucleotide sequences to deal with suspected cross-contamination and a sequencing artifact. For each public chain, a later analysis derived a clonal expansion index from normalized ranks of inferred template counts within each repertoire. In a later analysis, generation probabilities were computed with a VDJ recombination model fitted to out-of-frame rearrangements, and the resulting probabilities were checked against IGoR. A later analysis scored TCR-TCR, TCR-HLA and TCR-CMV co-occurrence with hypergeometric tests, applying a repertoire-size bias correction to TCR pairs. A later analysis estimated false discovery rates by permuting HLA or CMV assignments 20 times. In a later analysis, co-occurring TCRs were grouped using DBSCAN, with TCRdist sequence similarity added in when clustering inside HLA-allele-positive subsets. For co-occurrence clustering, repertoires with fewer than 30,000 or more than 120,000 public chains were excluded, along with four to six repertoires with anomalous nucleotide sharing. Not all clones reach the TCRdb copy of this immuneACCESS table, which keeps in-frame sequences only. Checked studies attribute under half of the gap to unresolved V genes and leave the rest unexplained. The V and J calls and clone size are taken from that table; D and trimming were inferred from the DNA. The sample yields approximately 100,000 clones; 79% were counted once. The ten largest clones take up 4.1% of the sample.

The study at large found these results: Cytomegalovirus status was reported to be diagnosed by the classifier with high specificity and sensitivity in both the original and validation cohorts. Linkage disequilibrium might explain the correlated functional status among segregating V segments, but an unknown experimental factor could not be ruled out. Presence/absence analyses assumed roughly uniform sequencing depth across donors, an assumption that may not hold. In an earlier analysis of some 500 of the donors, most TCR beta V segments appeared in productive rearrangements about 87% or about 30% of the time, broadly matching IMGT annotations. This cohort had only TCR beta chains sequenced, and the lack of alpha or paired-chain data limited which features could be detected. A further reported finding was that TCR beta sequences accurately predicted the HLA-A and HLA-B alleles for most subjects in the first cohort. According to a later analysis, most CMV-associated TCR beta chains appeared to be HLA-restricted, and the HLA associations seemed to be driven largely by CMV exposure. In a later analysis, the rate of TCR association differed among HLA loci, with DRB1 alleles having the most associated TCRs and HLA-C alleles having the fewest. Some IMGT-functional V segments, including TRBV6-2 and TRBV6-3, could not be distinguished by the 87-base-pair reads and were therefore excluded. A later genetic analysis reported fewer N-insertions in productive TCRs among donors in an Asian-associated ancestry cluster than the roughly 640-donor mean. Over 15 rarely observed V segments, including chromosome 9 orphons, were excluded from the earlier analysis of several hundred of the donors because counts were too low. A later genetic analysis associated a missense DCLRE1C variant with V-gene and J-gene trimming of TCR beta chains, and an independent cohort replicated the association. When HLA alleles, especially DR and DQ, strongly co-occurred, attributing TCR associations to individual alleles was difficult. A cluster of highly shared sequence variants was judged likely to represent a technical artifact of the sequencing pipeline. A few of the identified cytomegalovirus-associated TCR beta chains were confirmed in vitro to be specific for cytomegalovirus antigens. A later analysis reported that several top co-occurrence clusters appeared linked to parvovirus B19, influenza, CMV and Epstein-Barr virus. Most TCR sequences were observed very rarely across donors, whereas some public TCRs were present in many individuals. HLA typing was unavailable for some donors at each locus, so association tests used only the typed subset. Immune exposure information for the cohort was limited to CMV serostatus. It was suggested by the authors that the approach could potentially be generalized to other disease states and immunological phenotypes. The study listed 150 to 200 TCR beta chains as associated with cytomegalovirus. A later analysis found that HLA-associated TCR beta chains were more clonally expanded and had lower generation probabilities than equally common non-associated chains. At a false discovery rate of 0.05, a later analysis linked about 17,000 TCR beta sequences to specific HLA alleles.

On this clone: Which antigen it targets is not known. Base quality data are lacking; no much larger clone is found one base away.

The specimen was PBMCs. The sequence joins TRBV5-6 to TRBJ1-3; 5 matching bases give a weak D call of TRBD1. The TCR sequence derives from a female donor in good health and CMV-seropositive. The nucleotide sequence reads TGTGCCAGCAGCTTCGACAGCGGAAACACCATATATTTT. This encodes CASSFDSGNTIYF.